A single sample gave rise to the 7 T cell receptor beta chains below, sequenced in a study of cytomegalovirus exposure and HLA in healthy donors. The study ran its PCR with 60 Vbeta and 13 Jbeta primers. The method was immunoSEQ multiplex PCR; TCRdb's version includes in-frame clones alone and lacks a portion of them. This table holds approximately 100,000 clones, about 64% found once. Specimen: PBMCs. These receptor sequences come from a female donor in good health and CMV-seronegative.

The chain carries TRBV28 and TRBJ2-7; TRBD1 matches at 8 bases. Trimming cost V 6 bases and J 2 bases; bases outside gene matches: 6. Per germline, CDR1 MDHEN and CDR2 SYDVKM. The CDR3 is 14 residues long. The CDR3 sequence: CASRPTGAPYEQYF. CDR3 DNA: TGTGCCAGCAGGCCGACAGGGGCACCCTACGAGCAGTACTTC.

V gene TRBV19 combines with J gene TRBJ2-7; TRBD2 matches at 7 bases. This CDR3 is 13 amino acids long. Germline CDR1 LNHDA, CDR2 SQIVND (reference sequence). V lost 7 bases, J lost 4 bases, and 7 bases stayed unmatched. The chain's CDR3 is CASNWASGYEQYF. The CDR3 region has the DNA TGTGCCAGTAATTGGGCTAGCGGTTACGAGCAGTACTTC.

This rearrangement joins TRBV11-3 to TRBJ2-3; 8 bases match TRBD1. With 1 base clipped from V and 1 base from J, the junction kept 1 base outside the gene matches. Per germline, CDR1 SGHNT and CDR2 YENEEA. There are 15 residues in the CDR3. The CDR3 bases are TGTGCCAGCAGCTTAGGGGGACAGGGCACAGATACGCAGTATTTT. This translates into CASSLGGQGTDTQYF.

This clone has more than one count but fewer than ten. This rearrangement joins TRBV27 to TRBJ2-1; no clear D. The CDR3 has 20 amino acids. Between the trimmed V and J ends, which lost 2 bases and 6 bases, there was a span of 29 bases. CDR1 MNHEY and CDR2 SMNVEV come from the germline V gene (reference sequence). The CDR3 loop is CASSLDGTGAASTPLNEQFF. CDR3 DNA: TGTGCCAGCAGTTTAGATGGTACGGGTGCGGCCTCAACCCCCCTCAATGAGCAGTTCTTC.

The chain employs TRBV15 and TRBJ2-3; TRBD2 aligns across 13 bases. V lost 5 bases and J lost 6; bases outside the gene matches: 8. Per germline, CDR1 LNHNV and CDR2 YYDKDF (reference sequence). This CDR3 is built from 16 residues. CDR3 DNA: TGTGCCACCAGCCCCCGACTAGCGGGAGGTGGGGATACGCAGTATTTT. This encodes CATSPRLAGGGDTQYF.

J is TRBJ2-3 and V is TRBV28; D not resolved. This CDR3 has 15 amino acids. Trimming shortened V by 6 bases and J by 0 bases, and 13 bases separated the two germline ends. Germline values: CDR1 MDHEN, CDR2 SYDVKM. The CDR3 DNA follows: TGTGCCAGCAGCTTGCCATTTACTAGCACAGATACGCAGTATTTT. Residues: CASSLPFTSTDTQYF.

This rearrangement joins TRBV14 to TRBJ2-6; 8 bases are shared with TRBD1. The CDR3 has 16 residues. From germline, CDR1 is SGHDN and CDR2 FVKESK. The V segment lost 7 bases and the J segment 1 base; nucleotides outside the gene matches: 6. The CDR3 nucleotides read TGTGCCAGCACCCAGACAGGGGCTTCTGGGGCCAACGTCCTGACTTTC. The encoded protein is CASTQTGASGANVLTF.